This passage covers 24 T cell receptor beta chains from one sample sequenced in a study of blood T cell repertoires in COVID-19. Generated by immunoSEQ multiplex PCR, the TCRdb table keeps only in-frame clones and is missing some. The data show approximately 230,000 clones, about 90% seen once. Specimen: PBMCs or T cells enriched from blood (not recorded which). These TCRs come from a woman under 30 who had recovered from COVID-19.

The V gene is TRBV7-2, the J gene TRBJ1-3, with a weak D call TRBD1 (6 bases). Trimming cost V 1 base and J 0 bases, with 10 bases left between them. The germline gives CDR1 SGHTA, CDR2 FQGNSA. The CDR3 is made up of 16 amino acids. CDR3 coding DNA: TGTGCCAGCAGCTTAGTTGGACAGCACTCTGGAAACACCATATATTTT. Amino acid sequence: CASSLVGQHSGNTIYF.

The chain carries TRBV3-1 (or the pseudogene TRBV3-2) and TRBJ2-7; D gene uncertain. CDR1 and CDR2 from the germline V gene are LGHDT and YNNKEL (reference sequence). The V and J ends lost 2 bases and 3 bases respectively, with 14 bases between them. CDR3 length: 15 residues. The CDR3 DNA is TGTGCCAGCAGCCAAAACGCCATCCCTATCTACGAGCAGTACTTC. It translates to CASSQNAIPIYEQYF.

The V and J genes are TRBV5-1 and TRBJ1-4; D is ambiguous. This CDR3 spans 14 amino acids. The V gene lost 7 bases and the J gene lost 4 bases, with 14 bases spanning the gap. The germline V gene has CDR1 SGHRS and CDR2 YFSETQ. The CDR3 loop is CASSGGWDNEKLFF. The CDR3 DNA reads as TGCGCCAGCTCGGGCGGGTGGGATAATGAAAAACTGTTTTTT. The whole variable domain, filled in from reference TRBV5-1 and TRBJ1-4, reads KAGVTQTPRYLIKTRGQQVTLSCSPISGHRSVSWYQQTPGQGLQFLFEYFSETQRNKGNFPGRFSGRQFSNSRSEMNVSTLELGDSALYLCASSGGWDNEKLFFGSGTQLSVL.

This chain joins TRBV13 and TRBJ2-3; the match to TRBD2 covers 10 bases. Per germline, CDR1 PRHDT and CDR2 FYEKMQ (reference sequence). Trimming removed 5 bases from V and 2 bases from J; junction bases left unmatched: 10. There are 17 residues in the CDR3. CDR3 sequence: CASSPLPGLAYTDTQYF. The CDR3 region has the DNA TGTGCCAGCAGCCCGCTACCGGGACTAGCGTACACAGATACGCAGTATTTT.

The rearrangement links TRBV24-1 to TRBJ1-6; D is ambiguous. This CDR3 contains 13 residues. Trimming cost V 9 bases and J 7 bases, with 12 bases left between them. The germline V gene encodes CDR1 KGHDR and CDR2 SFDVKD. This CDR3 is CATPWRKNSPLHF. CDR3 bases: TGTGCCACCCCTTGGCGGAAGAATTCACCCCTCCACTTT.

The genes are TRBV27 and TRBJ1-5; 8 positions agree with TRBD1. The CDR3 is made up of 17 amino acids. Germline lookup yields CDR1 MNHEY and CDR2 SMNVEV (reference sequence). J was trimmed by 0 bases and V by 4 bases; bases with no gene match: 8. CDR3: CASSSGQGSGSNQPQHF. CDR3 DNA: TGTGCCAGCAGTTCCGGACAGGGCTCGGGTAGCAATCAGCCCCAGCATTTT.

J is TRBJ2-7 and V is TRBV28; D is possibly TRBD2 (6 bases). Per the germline V gene, CDR1 is MDHEN and CDR2 is SYDVKM. The length of the CDR3 is 18 residues. Trimming took 3 bases from V and 2 from J, leaving 23 bases between them. CDR3 loop: CASSFTGVYSVSTYEQYF. The DNA of the CDR3 is TGTGCCAGCAGTTTTACGGGGGTTTATAGCGTATCGACCTACGAGCAGTACTTC. The variable domain in full, completed from reference TRBV28 and TRBJ2-7, reads DVKVTQSSRYLVKRTGEKVFLECVQDMDHENMFWYRQDPGLGLRLIYFSYDVKMKEKGDIPEGYSVSREKKERFSLILESASTNQTSMYLCASSFTGVYSVSTYEQYFGPGTRLTVT.

The chain links TRBV5-6 to TRBJ2-5; TRBD1 is a possible D gene (6 bases). CDR3 length: 12 amino acids. V lost 4 bases to trimming and J lost 13 bases, with 17 bases between them. CDR1 SGHDT and CDR2 YYEEEE come from the germline V gene. The CDR3 DNA is TGTGCCAGCAGCCTGGGGGCCAACCTCTGGTACTTC. Translated: CASSLGANLWYF.

The chain has TRBV5-1 and TRBJ1-1; D is undetermined. V dropped 2 bases and J dropped 5 bases, with 19 bases sitting between them. Germline CDR1 SGHRS, CDR2 YFSETQ. The CDR3 sequence is 16 residues long. The CDR3 region has the DNA TGCGCCAGCAGCTTAGTATTTTCGGGTTCGGGGACTGAAGCTTTCTTT. It encodes CASSLVFSGSGTEAFF.

The rearrangement joins TRBV3-1 (or the pseudogene TRBV3-2) to TRBJ2-5, with 12 bases that match TRBD2. Per the germline V gene, CDR1 is LGHDT and CDR2 is YNNKEL (reference sequence). The CDR3 loop spans 16 amino acids. V trimming: 1 base; J trimming: 5 bases; junction bases outside the gene matches: 5. CDR3 nucleotides: TGTGCCAGCAGCCAAGGGCCGGGACTAGCGGGCGAGACCCAGTACTTC. Translated: CASSQGPGLAGETQYF.

The chain combines TRBV6-1 with TRBJ2-1; possible D gene TRBD2, 5 bases. The CDR3 sequence is 16 residues long. V was pared by 2 bases and J by 4 bases, with 15 bases between. Looked up from germline, CDR1 is MNHNS and CDR2 is SASEGT. The CDR3 region is CASSELALGRYNEQFF. DNA for the CDR3: TGTGCCAGCAGTGAACTAGCTTTAGGCAGATACAATGAGCAGTTCTTC.

The chain joins TRBV6-5 to TRBJ1-1; D ambiguous. This CDR3 is built from 11 residues. Germline loops: CDR1 MNHEY, CDR2 SVGAGI. The ends were cut back, 8 bases at V and 3 bases at J, with 7 bases in the middle. The CDR3: CASGRDTEAFF. The CDR3 coding sequence is TGTGCCAGCGGCCGGGACACTGAAGCTTTCTTT.

The chain is built from TRBV14 and TRBJ2-3, with 9 bases lining up with TRBD2. V dropped 4 bases and J dropped 0; count of bases not matched to a gene: 5. This CDR3 has 16 residues. CDR1 is SGHDN, CDR2 FVKESK, per germline. The CDR3 sequence is CASSPRLAVSTDTQYF. CDR3 in DNA: TGTGCCAGCAGCCCCCGACTAGCGGTTAGCACAGATACGCAGTATTTT.

CDR3 in DNA: TGTGCCATCAGTGGGGGACAGCTCTATGGCTACACCTTC. It translates to CAISGGQLYGYTF. The V gene is TRBV10-3, the J gene TRBJ1-2; 7 bases fit TRBD1. The CDR3 has 13 amino acids. Per germline, CDR1 ENHRY and CDR2 SYGVKD. The V segment lost 4 bases and the J segment 4 bases; nucleotides outside the gene matches: 3.

The chain uses TRBV19 and TRBJ1-1; maybe TRBD1 (6 bases). Germline V gene sequence: CDR1 LNHDA, CDR2 SQIVND (reference sequence). This CDR3 region has 15 residues. Trimming removed 9 bases at V and 0 bases at J, with 17 bases between. The CDR3 DNA reads TGTGCCAGCACCCGGACAGCCCCTTTGAACACTGAAGCTTTCTTT. Residues: CASTRTAPLNTEAFF.

V usage is TRBV6-4 and J usage is TRBJ2-1, with 13 nucleotides matching TRBD2. With 2 bases clipped from V and 5 bases from J, the junction kept 0 bases outside the gene matches. This CDR3 comprises 15 residues. The germline V gene encodes CDR1 MRHNA and CDR2 SNTAGT. Written as DNA, the CDR3 is TGTGCCAGCAGTGACGGGACTAGCGGGAACAATGAGCAGTTCTTC. It codes for CASSDGTSGNNEQFF.

The rearrangement joins TRBV6-4 to TRBJ2-1, with TRBD1 matching over 7 bases. J was trimmed by 6 bases and V by 4 bases; bases with no gene match: 6. Germline V lookup: CDR1 MRHNA, CDR2 SNTAGT. CDR3 size: 14 residues. CDR3 in DNA: TGTGCCAGCAGTGCCGGGACAGAATCCAATGAGCAGTTCTTC. This gives the protein CASSAGTESNEQFF.

This chain links TRBV27 with TRBJ2-1, with 15 bases fitting TRBD2. Per germline, CDR1 MNHEY and CDR2 SMNVEV (reference sequence). The CDR3 is 14 amino acids. The V segment lost 6 bases and the J segment 12 bases; nucleotides outside the gene matches: 6. CDR3 DNA: TGTGCCAGCAGGGGACTAGCGGGGGGTATGTTGCAGTTCTTC. This translates into CASRGLAGGMLQFF.

The chain links TRBV6-5 to TRBJ2-1; 7 bases are shared with TRBD2. This CDR3 has 13 residues. Germline V gives CDR1 MNHEY, CDR2 SVGAGI. V dropped 6 bases and J dropped 7; count of bases not matched to a gene: 6. In DNA, the CDR3 is TGTGCCAGCAGATGGGACTACACTAATGAGCAGTTCTTC. Residues: CASRWDYTNEQFF.

The chain joins TRBV28 to TRBJ1-2; 7 nucleotides agree with TRBD1. There are 13 residues in the CDR3. V lost 5 bases, J lost 8 bases, and 8 bases stayed unmatched. Germline loops: CDR1 MDHEN, CDR2 SYDVKM. Here the CDR3 reads CASSLQGLGGYTF. As DNA, the CDR3 is TGTGCCAGCAGTCTACAGGGGCTCGGCGGCTACACCTTC.

This chain uses TRBV5-4 with TRBJ2-7, with TRBD2 as a possible D gene (6 bases). V was clipped by 9 bases and J by 2 bases, with 12 bases between them. The CDR3 has 12 amino acids. CDR1 and CDR2 (germline): SGHNT, YYREEE (reference sequence). CDR3 protein: CATGTSPYEQYF. CDR3 sequence (DNA): TGTGCCACGGGGACTTCTCCCTACGAGCAGTACTTC.

The V call is TRBV27, the J call TRBJ2-3, with a tentative D call TRBD2 (5 bases). V shed 3 bases and J shed 0 bases, with 10 bases lying between them. CDR1 is MNHEY and CDR2 is SMNVEV in the germline V gene (reference sequence). This CDR3 is 15 amino acids long. For the CDR3, the DNA is TGTGCCAGCAGTTTGGCGGGCCCCAGCACAGATACGCAGTATTTT. This encodes CASSLAGPSTDTQYF.

This clone was counted once. V usage is TRBV5-4 and J usage is TRBJ1-2; no clear D gene. Germline V gene data show CDR1 as SGHNT and CDR2 as YYREEE (reference sequence). The CDR3 sequence is 13 residues long. V was shortened by 4 bases and J by 4 bases, with 11 bases between the two germline ends. CDR3 sequence: CASSTTAIYGYTF. The DNA of the CDR3 is TGTGCCAGCAGCACGACTGCTATCTATGGCTACACCTTC.

CDR3 in amino acids: CASRLAGANTDTQYF. The DNA of the CDR3 is TGTGCCAGCAGACTAGCGGGGGCGAACACAGATACGCAGTATTTT. The chain recombines TRBV6-5 with TRBJ2-3; 11 nucleotides align to TRBD2. The CDR3 runs 15 residues. Germline V gene data show CDR1 as MNHEY and CDR2 as SVGAGI. V lost 6 bases, J lost 2 bases, and 4 bases stayed unmatched.